The rows below give T cell receptor beta chains drawn from one sample of a study of cytomegalovirus exposure and HLA in healthy donors. This table comes from immunoSEQ multiplex PCR, and its TCRdb copy is limited to in-frame clones, with some not included. The sample lists 150,000 to 250,000 clones, 70% to 85% occurring once. The specimen was PBMCs. The receptor source for this set is a woman aged 25 to 45 in good health and CMV-seropositive. The CDR3 runs from the conserved cysteine through the conserved F or W. A D gene is named only where the DNA matches it firmly. Size tells how often a clone was seen (once, few, many) or the class of an expanded clone, and some rows leave it out.

j_call d_call v_call clone_size cdr3_nt cdr3_aa
TRBJ1-3 . TRBV14 . TGTGCCAGCAGCCTCGGGAACACCATATATTTT CASSLGNTIYF
TRBJ1-3 TRBD1 TRBV29-1 . TGCAGCGCCGAGGGACAGGGCGAGTACACCATATATTTT CSAEGQGEYTIYF
TRBJ1-1 . TRBV5-1 . TGCGCCAGCAGCTTTGGAGGGTCGGACACTGAAGCTTTCTTT CASSFGGSDTEAFF
TRBJ1-2 . TRBV6-1 . TGTGCCAGCAGTGATTGGCGGGTTTATGGCTACACCTTC CASSDWRVYGYTF
TRBJ1-1 . TRBV5-6 . TGTGCCAGCAGCTTGACGGGAACTGAAGCTTTCTTT CASSLTGTEAFF
TRBJ1-2 TRBD1 TRBV5-1 . TGCGCCAGCAGCACGGGACAGGGGGTCTATGGCTACACCTTC CASSTGQGVYGYTF
TRBJ2-2 . TRBV9 few TGTGCCAGCAGCTCCCCCGAGGGAAGGGACACCGGGGAGCTGTTTTTT CASSSPEGRDTGELFF
TRBJ2-5 . TRBV4-1 . TGCGCCAGCAGCCAAGATCACAGCCAAGAGACCCAGTACTTC CASSQDHSQETQYF
TRBJ1-1 TRBD1 TRBV5-1 . TGCGCCAGCAGCTCAGGGACAGGACTACTGAACACTGAAGCTTTCTTT CASSSGTGLLNTEAFF
TRBJ1-5 . TRBV10-1 once TGCGCCAGCAGTGAGGATGAACAGGAGAATGATGCCAATCAGCCCCAGCATTTT CASSEDEQENDANQPQHF
TRBJ1-2 TRBD1 TRBV29-1 . TGCAGCGCCGTGGGACAGGGGAACTATGGCTACACCTTC CSAVGQGNYGYTF
TRBJ2-1 TRBD2 TRBV5-4 . TGTGCCAGCAGCTCTGGGGGGGTGGGTTACAATGAGCAGTTCTTC CASSSGGVGYNEQFF
TRBJ2-5 . TRBV7-2 . TGTGCCAGCAGCAAAAAAAGTAGTAGCAGGGCGGGGGAGACCCAGTACTTC CASSKKSSSRAGETQYF
TRBJ2-7 . TRBV30 . TGTGCCTGGAGTGTATCTCCCTACGAGCAGTACTTC CAWSVSPYEQYF
TRBJ1-2 TRBD1 TRBV30 . TGTGCCTGGCGGCCCTTGGGGACAGGGGGATATGGCTACACCTTC CAWRPLGTGGYGYTF
TRBJ2-5 . TRBV21-1 . TGTGCCAGCAGCAGACGGGGACTCCCGAGGACCCAGTACTTC CASSRRGLPRTQYF
TRBJ2-3 . TRBV2 . TGTGCCAGCAGTGAAGGTGGGGGCAGATTCACAGATACGCAGTATTTT CASSEGGGRFTDTQYF
TRBJ2-3 TRBD2 TRBV5-1 . TGCGCCAGCAGGCCCTGGACTAGCGGGAGCACAGATACGCAGTATTTT CASRPWTSGSTDTQYF
TRBJ2-1 TRBD1 TRBV5-1 . TGCGCCAGCAGCTACCTGGGACAGGGAACCTACAATGAGCAGTTCTTC CASSYLGQGTYNEQFF
TRBJ1-3 TRBD1 TRBV5-1 few TGCGCCAGCAGCCCTGGGACAGCTGGAAACACCATATATTTT CASSPGTAGNTIYF
TRBJ1-5 TRBD1 TRBV11-2 . TGTGCCAGCAGCTCGACAGGGCAGAGTCAGCCCCAGCATTTT CASSSTGQSQPQHF
TRBJ1-2 . TRBV19 . TGTGCCACCCGCGGGGGCGGGGATGGCTACACCTTC CATRGGGDGYTF
TRBJ1-1 . TRBV11-3 . TGTGCCAGCAGCTTATTCTGGAACACTGAAGCTTTCTTT CASSLFWNTEAFF
TRBJ2-5 TRBD2 TRBV10-2 . TGCGCCAGCAGGTCGGGACTAGCGGGGCAAGAGACCCAGTACTTC CASRSGLAGQETQYF
TRBJ1-4 . TRBV5-6 few TGTGCCAGCAGCTCCGAGACAGATCTTAATGAAAAACTGTTTTTT CASSSETDLNEKLFF
TRBJ2-1 TRBD2 TRBV10-3 . TGTGCCATCAGTGAATCTAGCGGGACCTACAATGAGCAGTTCTTC CAISESSGTYNEQFF
TRBJ2-6 . TRBV11-3 . TGTGCCAGCAGCTTCGACAGGTCCGGGGCCAACGTCCTGACTTTC CASSFDRSGANVLTF
TRBJ2-3 TRBD2 TRBV10-3 . TGTGCCATCAGGACCGGGACTAGCGGTACAGATACGCAGTATTTT CAIRTGTSGTDTQYF
TRBJ1-2 . TRBV5-6 . TGTGCCAGCAGCTACGACTGGAACTATGGCTACACCTTC CASSYDWNYGYTF
TRBJ1-1 . TRBV6-5 few TGTGCCAGCAGTTACAGGGAGGGTGAAGCTTTCTTT CASSYREGEAFF
TRBJ2-1 . TRBV5-3 . TGTGCCAGAAGCGTGGTGGCAGCGAGCGAATCGGTCAATGAGCAGTTCTTC CARSVVAASESVNEQFF
TRBJ1-6 TRBD1 TRBV5-4 . TGTGCCAGCAGCTTGGCTGGGACAGGGTACAATTCACCCCTCCACTTT CASSLAGTGYNSPLHF
TRBJ1-1 TRBD1 TRBV5-1 . TGCGCCAGCAGCACCAGGACAGGGGCGATCGGCACTGAAGCTTTCTTT CASSTRTGAIGTEAFF
TRBJ1-3 TRBD1 TRBV5-1 . TGCGCCAGCGGGTTTACGACAGGGGACTCTGGAAACACCATATATTTT CASGFTTGDSGNTIYF
TRBJ1-5 . TRBV23-1 . TGCGCCAGCGGTGTGGGGGGTTATAGCAATCAGCCCCAGCATTTT CASGVGGYSNQPQHF
TRBJ2-1 TRBD2 TRBV10-2 once TGCGCCAGTCGTCTAGCGGGATCGGGCTATGAGCAGTTCTTC CASRLAGSGYEQFF
TRBJ1-2 . TRBV9 . TGTGCCAGCAGCGAAGGACAGAACTATGGCTACACCTTC CASSEGQNYGYTF
TRBJ1-2 TRBD1 TRBV19 . TGTGCCAGTAGTGGAGACGGGACAGGGTACTATGGCTACACCTTC CASSGDGTGYYGYTF
TRBJ1-2 TRBD1 TRBV27 . TGTGCCAGCAGGACAGGGAACTATGGCTACACCTTC CASRTGNYGYTF
TRBJ1-1 . TRBV19 . TGTGCCAGTAGTATTGGGGGGGTTGGAGCTTTCTTT CASSIGGVGAFF
TRBJ2-7 . TRBV7-9 . TGTGCCGGTCAAGAGCCCGCGTCCTACGAGCAGTACTTC CAGQEPASYEQYF
TRBJ2-5 . TRBV21-1 . TGTGCCAGCAGCAAAACTAGCGGGCAAGAGACCCAGTACTTC CASSKTSGQETQYF
TRBJ2-2 . TRBV7-8 few TGTGCCAGCAGCTATAGTACCGGAGGCACCGGGGAGCTGTTTTTT CASSYSTGGTGELFF
TRBJ2-3 TRBD1 TRBV5-4 . TGTGCCAGCAGACGCGGGACAGGGGGCTTAGTGAGCACAGATACGCAGTATTTT CASRRGTGGLVSTDTQYF
TRBJ2-2 TRBD1 TRBV6-5 . TGTGCCAGCGGATTCAGGGGGATGAACACCGGGGAGCTGTTTTTT CASGFRGMNTGELFF
TRBJ2-1 TRBD2 TRBV7-9 . TGTGCCAGCAGCCAGTGGCTAGCGGAGTACAATGAGCAGTTCTTC CASSQWLAEYNEQFF